Shown below are 19 T cell receptor beta chains from a single sample sequenced in a study of cytomegalovirus exposure and HLA in healthy donors. With 60 Vbeta and 13 Jbeta primers, the PCR was carried out. Libraries were prepared by immunoSEQ multiplex PCR; TCRdb keeps only in-frame clonotypes and omits some of them. The sample records some 180,000 clones, less than 80% being singletons. Sequencing was done on a sample of PBMCs. Receptors originate from a man in his late teens or twenties in good health and CMV-seronegative.

V and J are TRBV28 and TRBJ1-5; 9 bases align to TRBD1. This CDR3 is 15 amino acids long. Trimming took 10 bases from V and 1 from J; bases not matched to a gene: 8. The germline CDR1 and CDR2 sequences are MDHEN and SYDVKM. CDR3 DNA sequence: TGTGCCACCAGAACAGGGGGCGTGAGCAATCAGCCCCAGCATTTT. It yields the protein CATRTGGVSNQPQHF.

This chain connects TRBV5-4 to TRBJ1-1; no definite D call. The germline V and J ends were trimmed by 0 bases and 6 bases, with 9 bases remaining between them. The CDR3 has 13 residues. Germline V gene lookup returns CDR1 SGHNT and CDR2 YYREEE (reference sequence). The DNA for the CDR3 is TGTGCCAGCAGCTTGGATCAGATCGCTGAAGCTTTCTTT. Protein sequence: CASSLDQIAEAFF.

The V call is TRBV11-1, the J call TRBJ1-2, with D possibly matching TRBD1 (5 bases). V shed 0 bases and J shed 3 bases, with 5 bases lying between them. Germline-derived CDR1 and CDR2 are SGHAT and FQDESV (reference sequence). This CDR3 is built from 13 residues. The CDR3 region is CASSLAGDYGYTF. The CDR3 DNA reads as TGTGCCAGCAGCTTAGCAGGGGACTATGGCTACACCTTC.

The J gene is TRBJ2-4, the V gene TRBV19; 11 bases line up with TRBD2. V lost 3 bases, J lost 3 bases, and 10 bases stayed unmatched. Germline assignment: CDR1 LNHDA and CDR2 SQIVND (reference sequence). The CDR3 runs to 18 residues. CDR3 in amino acids: CASSISLAGGLGKNIQYF. The CDR3 nucleotides are TGTGCCAGTAGTATCAGCCTAGCGGGGGGTCTTGGCAAAAACATTCAGTACTTC.

The V and J genes are TRBV4-1 and TRBJ2-1; a possible D gene is TRBD2 (6 bases). This CDR3 is 12 amino acids long. Trimming removed 0 bases from V and 13 bases from J, with 10 bases in between. Germline CDR1 reads MGHRA; CDR2 reads YSYEKL. CDR3 protein: CASSQDTSPQFF. DNA of the CDR3: TGCGCCAGCAGCCAAGATACTAGCCCTCAGTTCTTC.

The gene calls are TRBV19 and TRBJ2-3; TRBD2 matches at 7 bases. Trimming took 5 bases from V and 1 from J; bases not matched to a gene: 6. The CDR3 consists of 15 residues. From germline, CDR1 is LNHDA and CDR2 SQIVND (reference sequence). The CDR3 DNA sequence: TGTGCCAGTAGTCGGGACTATAGGGGCACAGATACGCAGTATTTT. Protein sequence: CASSRDYRGTDTQYF.

CDR3 nucleotides: TGTGCCAGCAGTTCGGTGAACACTGAAGCTTTCTTT. It encodes CASSSVNTEAFF. This sequence joins TRBV28 and TRBJ1-1; D gene unclear. The length of the CDR3 is 12 residues. Germline CDR1 and CDR2: MDHEN and SYDVKM. Trimming took 4 bases from V and 0 from J, leaving 3 bases between them.

This rearrangement joins TRBV11-2 to TRBJ2-1; tentative D call: TRBD1 (6 bases). Germline-derived CDR1 and CDR2 are SGHAT and FQNNGV. V shed 2 bases and J shed 9 bases, with 14 bases lying between them. The CDR3 is made up of 14 amino acids. The CDR3 DNA reads as TGTGCCAGCAGCTTATACCGGACAGAGCCTGAGCAGTTCTTC. Translation gives CASSLYRTEPEQFF.

This chain joins TRBV7-2 and TRBJ2-4; D uncertain. Trimming removed 5 bases from V and 3 bases from J, with 14 bases in between. CDR1 SGHTA and CDR2 FQGNSA come from the germline V gene. The CDR3 is made up of 15 amino acids. Written as DNA, the CDR3 is TGTGCCAGCAGCAAACTTGTTACCGGCAAAAACATTCAGTACTTC. Its protein is CASSKLVTGKNIQYF.

This rearrangement joins TRBV10-3 to TRBJ1-2, with TRBD1 identical over 10 bases. V shed 11 bases and J 6 bases; nucleotides not matched to a gene: 6. Germline-derived CDR1 and CDR2 are ENHRY and SYGVKD. There are 12 residues in the CDR3. The CDR3 here is CALRTGGDGYTF. CDR3 sequence (DNA): TGTGCCCTTAGGACAGGGGGAGATGGCTACACCTTC.

The CDR3 loop reads CASSLGLSGQRHYGYTF. The CDR3 DNA is TGTGCCAGCAGCTTGGGCCTGTCGGGACAGCGACACTATGGCTACACCTTC. This chain uses TRBV5-4 with TRBJ1-2; TRBD1 matches 7 bases. CDR1 is SGHNT and CDR2 is YYREEE in the germline V gene (reference sequence). The CDR3 contains 17 residues. V trimming: 0 bases; J trimming: 3 bases; junction bases outside the gene matches: 11.

The rearrangement uses TRBV6-5 and TRBJ2-1; perhaps TRBD2 as D (5 bases). V lost 6 bases, J lost 6 bases, and 18 bases lay in between. Germline V gene sequence: CDR1 MNHEY, CDR2 SVGAGI. This CDR3 region has 15 residues. For the CDR3, the DNA is TGTGCCAGCAGACCCGCCTATTGGGCGGGCAATGAGCAGTTCTTC. It translates to CASRPAYWAGNEQFF.

This sequence joins TRBV5-6 and TRBJ2-6; 7 positions agree with TRBD2. The CDR3 sequence is 17 residues long. J lost 0 bases, V lost 2 bases, and 5 bases had no gene match. Germline V gene sequence: CDR1 SGHDT, CDR2 YYEEEE. This chain's CDR3 is CASSFGGSSSGANVLTF. The CDR3 DNA follows: TGTGCCAGCAGCTTCGGGGGGTCCTCCTCTGGGGCCAACGTCCTGACTTTC.

The V gene is TRBV6-1, the J gene TRBJ1-2, with D uncertain. Trimming shortened V by 2 bases and J by 4 bases, and 11 bases separated the two germline ends. CDR1 is MNHNS and CDR2 is SASEGT in the germline V gene. CDR3 size: 14 residues. This CDR3 is CASSESPGAYGYTF. The DNA of the CDR3 is TGTGCCAGCAGTGAAAGCCCAGGCGCCTATGGCTACACCTTC.

The chain carries TRBV15 and TRBJ1-2; 7 nucleotides match TRBD1. V was pared by 0 bases and J by 4 bases, with 11 bases of the junction left unmatched. CDR1 is LNHNV, CDR2 YYDKDF, per germline (reference sequence). This CDR3 is built from 17 residues. CDR3 loop: CATSREEEQGYRYGYTF. Written as DNA, the CDR3 is TGTGCCACCAGCAGAGAGGAGGAACAGGGGTATCGCTATGGCTACACCTTC.

The chain combines TRBV19 with TRBJ1-5; no definite D call. The CDR3 runs 13 residues. With 3 bases removed from V and 4 bases from J, the gap between germline ends came to 7 bases. Germline assignment: CDR1 LNHDA and CDR2 SQIVND (reference sequence). This CDR3 reads CASSMEGNQPQHF. CDR3 bases: TGTGCCAGTAGTATGGAGGGAAATCAGCCCCAGCATTTT. The full variable domain, completed using reference TRBV19 and TRBJ1-5, is DGGITQSPKYLFRKEGQNVTLSCEQNLNHDAMYWYRQDPGQGLRLIYYSQIVNDFQKGDIAEGYSVSREKKESFPLTVTSAQKNPTAFYLCASSMEGNQPQHFGDGTRLSIL.

The rearrangement links TRBV25-1 to TRBJ2-7; 7 bases map to TRBD2. J lost 0 bases, V lost 8 bases, and 1 base had no gene match. CDR3 size: 12 residues. Per germline, CDR1 MGHDK and CDR2 SYGVNS. The CDR3 nucleotides read TGTGCCAGCCGGGACTACTCCTACGAGCAGTACTTC. It codes for CASRDYSYEQYF.

This chain joins TRBV5-4 and TRBJ1-1; 8 positions match TRBD1. Germline loops: CDR1 SGHNT, CDR2 YYREEE (reference sequence). The V and J ends lost 9 bases and 5 bases, in that order; junction bases with no gene match: 9. The CDR3 sequence is 13 residues long. Here the CDR3 DNA reads TGTGCCACCACTCCAACAGGGGGAACTGAAGCTTTCTTT. This codes for CATTPTGGTEAFF.

The V call is TRBV7-3, the J call TRBJ2-1, with a possible D match to TRBD2 (6 bases). The CDR3 is 19 residues long. V was trimmed by 5 bases and J by 5 bases, leaving 28 bases between them. The germline CDR1 and CDR2 sequences are SGHTA and FQGTGA. CDR3 DNA sequence: TGTGCCAGCAGCCACTTATACCCCCCGGGAGAGAGGGGTAACAATGAGCAGTTCTTC. Protein: CASSHLYPPGERGNNEQFF.